This T cell receptor (beta chain) was identified in a study of CD4 and CD8 cells across lung adenocarcinoma regions (dated by TCRdb to the late 2010s). About the investigation overall: The study examined intratumor heterogeneity of the T cell receptor repertoire by comparing tumor centers with tumor margins.

Library generation was performed with PCR. Sequencing was carried out with a HiSeq X Ten. Starting from the raw public reads, TCRdb applied fastp trimming at Q25, assembled clones with MiXCR and retained in-frame beta chains. Each CDR3 protein gets just one entry, which takes the most common genes and DNA from the rows behind it. For this sample there are tens of thousands of distinct CDR3 sequences; roughly half appear just once. The top ten hold about a fifth of the sample. On this clonotype itself: This clone's antigen is unknown. No qualities accompany the bases; no much larger clone lies one base away.

For CDR1 and CDR2, the germline V gene lists MNHNS and SASEGT. Including the terminal cysteine and phenylalanine, the CDR3 comprises 14 residues. This entry keeps only the CDR3 DNA: 42 bases, framed from base 1. Patients with localized lung adenocarcinoma, a subtype of non-small cell lung cancer, were used as donors. The centers of localized lung adenocarcinomas were where the samples came from. CD4+ T cells from tumor tissue were profiled separately from CD8+ T cells for TCR repertoire analysis. The rearranged segments are TRBV6-1 and TRBJ2-5; a confident D gene designation cannot be given. The J call may not be correct, given that the DNA end is closer to TRBJ2-3. The receptor comes from a male donor with lung adenocarcinoma. The CD4 and CD8 labels of this study may be unreliable. Sample: CD4+ T cells from the center of a lung tumor. Read against the paper, the sample's cell subset or site label means: tumor center region. CDR3 protein: CAGSGSSYQETQYF. Here is the DNA: TGTGCGGGCAGTGGATCGTCATATCAAGAGACCCAGTATTTT.